This note documents a single T cell receptor (beta chain) sequence. Its antigen is undetermined. The CDR3 runs 16 residues. The V and J ends lost 0 bases and 9 bases respectively, with 17 bases between them. The germline gives CDR1 ENHRY, CDR2 SYGVKD. These data belong to a study of cytomegalovirus exposure and HLA in healthy donors. Study conclusions and caveats: Apart from CMV serostatus, no immune exposure information was available.

The PCR was carried out with 60 Vbeta primers and 13 Jbeta primers. Using immunoSEQ multiplex PCR, the repertoire was profiled, and TCRdb retains in-frame clones only, with some absent. The table has approximately 140,000 clones, 55% to 80% seen once. The receptor's source is a woman aged 55-69 years in good health and CMV-seropositive. Specimen: PBMCs. The J gene is TRBJ2-2, the V gene TRBV10-3; weak D call: TRBD1 (5 bases). In DNA form, the CDR3 reads TGTGCCATCAGTGAGTCCGTAGGGGATTTGCACCGGGAGCTGTTTTTT. Encoded protein: CAISESVGDLHRELFF.